The TCR beta chain described here comes from a study of identical twins (dated by TCRdb to 2015 to 2016). At the level of the whole study: To test whether fetal clonotypes persist, the study used deep sequencing on TCR alpha and beta repertoires from monozygotic twins, unrelated adults of various ages, and cord blood. To rule out contamination, replicate twin experiments were performed at different times with different library preparation protocols.

Paper-wide results and their limitations: Fewer insertions were carried by abundant cord blood beta clonotypes; a weaker similar trend was observed in young adult naive repertoires, while no such trend was observed in memory repertoires. Because the same donors could not be followed over many years, the conclusions relied on cross-sectional statistical analysis. Compared with coincidental sharing between unrelated individuals, an excess of low generation-probability sequences was observed among out-of-frame TCR alpha sequences shared between twins. Invariant T cells such as MAIT and iNKT could partly confound zero-insertion analyses, although diverse VJ usage argued against such confounding for most clonotypes. Excess twin sharing in beta out-of-frame sequences was weaker because fewer shared sequences lowered the signal-to-noise ratio. Recombination models systematically underestimated out-of-frame TCR alpha sharing in monozygotic twins but agreed with sharing between unrelated individuals.

Only healthy Caucasian donors were included. Three pairs of female monozygotic twins, all aged roughly 18 to 29 years, made up the twin cohort. RNA for TCR libraries was isolated from peripheral blood mononuclear cells. At the junction V is shortened by 5 bases and J by 2 bases, with 17 bases in between. The CDR3, cysteine through phenylalanine, is 15 amino acids long. The CDR3 DNA has 45 bases and is translated from base 1. The germline V gene encodes CDR1 SGHRS and CDR2 YFSETQ. This clonotype was found many times. Its antigen is unknown. No base-level quality is on record; no much larger clone is a single base apart. The library was produced with 5' RACE. Sequenced on an Illumina HiSeq 2000. A universal primer binding site was introduced by template switching, and a unique molecular identifier was present in the final cDNA, enabling accurate counting of TCR cDNA molecules. Specific primers in the conserved constant-segment region were used to synthesize first-strand cDNA for the TCR alpha and beta chains. To control for contamination, each cDNA library was double barcoded with a SMART-Mk sample barcode plus Illumina barcodes. Two successive PCR steps introduced TruSeq adapter sequences along with Illumina sample barcodes. The TCR alpha and beta cDNA libraries were sequenced on the Illumina HiSeq platform using custom primers. The paper's processing steps were these. MiGEC processed the raw reads to extract unique molecular identifiers, while MiXCR was used to determine the CDR3 positions. Recombination models were inferred per individual with the repgenHMM and IGoR tools using an EM algorithm. Shared clonotypes were analyzed with the tcR package in R, and sharing was normalized by the product of cloneset sizes. To study raw recombination free of thymic and clonal selection effects, out-of-frame nonproductive sequences were analyzed. The public sequencing data were trimmed at Q25 with fastp and processed into clonotypes with MiXCR by TCRdb, which kept only in-frame beta chains. CDR3 protein duplicates are merged, each entry listing the most common genes and DNA. The V and J calls reflect TCRdb's pipeline rather than the authors' work. The sample table records fewer than 650,000 distinct CDR3 sequences; under 8.5% of these occur just once. Over 1.5% of the sample comes from the top ten.

This same sample was also taken into another study, of yellow fever vaccine responses in identical twins. The second study's authors report: The T cell response to vaccination in identical twins was reported by the authors to appear partly convergent and partly personalized. In identical twins, the study followed T cell clones that responded to the vaccine with precision.

The chain is made from TRBV5-1 and TRBJ2-7, with the D call perhaps TRBD1 or TRBD2, as 5 bases match in each case. Specimen: PBMCs. The receptor's source is a woman aged 18-29 years in good health. The nucleotides are TGCGCCAGCAGTCACAACCGGGACGGAACCTACGAGCAGTACTTC. The translation is CASSHNRDGTYEQYF.